Listed below are T cell receptor beta chains from one sample, sequenced in a study of regulatory T cells in long-lasting Graves disease. In TCRdb, the multiplex PCR reads were re-called with MiXCR into one record per CDR3 protein. Altogether about 420,000 distinct CDR3 sequences are present, around 17% being singletons, with the ten largest covering less than 30%. The sample also formed part of further work on T cells in Graves' hyperthyroidism and ophthalmopathy.

Sequenced here: peripheral blood mononuclear cells (PBMCs), sampled at new diagnosis, from a patient treated with antithyroid drugs. These receptors originate from a woman aged 18-29 years with Graves disease. Both conserved end residues are part of each CDR3. Fields, in order: clone size, V gene, D gene, J gene, CDR3 protein, CDR3 DNA. D genes are given only for firm matches. Expanded clones are given a class, and other clones once, few, many or no size at all.

clone_size: many
v_call: TRBV30
d_call: NA
j_call: TRBJ1-4
cdr3_aa: CAWSGTGIMEKLFF
cdr3_nt: TGTGCCTGGAGTGGTACAGGGATAATGGAAAAACTGTTTTTT

clone_size: NA
v_call: TRBV4-3
d_call: NA
j_call: TRBJ2-2
cdr3_aa: CASSQVGGARTGELFF
cdr3_nt: TGCGCCAGCAGCCAAGTTGGGGGAGCAAGGACCGGGGAGCTGTTTTTT

clone_size: NA
v_call: TRBV7-2
d_call: TRBD2
j_call: TRBJ2-7
cdr3_aa: CASSSGLAGADEQYF
cdr3_nt: TGTGCCAGCAGCTCGGGACTAGCGGGAGCTGACGAGCAGTACTTC

clone_size: few
v_call: TRBV27
d_call: TRBD1
j_call: TRBJ1-6
cdr3_aa: CASSLRPGQINSPLHF
cdr3_nt: TGTGCCAGCAGTCTGAGACCGGGACAGATAAATTCACCCCTCCACTTT

clone_size: few
v_call: TRBV14
d_call: TRBD2
j_call: TRBJ2-1
cdr3_aa: CASSPRLAGGGWQFF
cdr3_nt: TGTGCCAGCAGCCCCCGACTAGCGGGAGGGGGTTGGCAGTTCTTC

clone_size: many
v_call: TRBV2
d_call: TRBD2
j_call: TRBJ2-1
cdr3_aa: CASSHPLTSGISSYNEQFF
cdr3_nt: TGTGCCAGCAGTCACCCCCTGACTAGCGGGATAAGCTCCTACAATGAGCAGTTCTTC

clone_size: NA
v_call: TRBV6-1
d_call: NA
j_call: TRBJ2-2
cdr3_aa: CASGVHAGELFF
cdr3_nt: TGTGCCAGCGGAGTACACGCCGGGGAGCTGTTTTTT

clone_size: NA
v_call: TRBV14
d_call: NA
j_call: TRBJ1-4
cdr3_aa: CASSQRVPTNEKLFF
cdr3_nt: TGTGCCAGCAGCCAACGGGTTCCAACTAATGAAAAACTGTTTTTT

clone_size: many
v_call: TRBV27
d_call: NA
j_call: TRBJ2-7
cdr3_aa: CASSLFRQVPEQYF
cdr3_nt: TGTGCCAGCAGTTTATTCAGGCAGGTACCAGAGCAGTACTTC

clone_size: NA
v_call: TRBV29-1
d_call: TRBD2
j_call: TRBJ2-7
cdr3_aa: CSVEDGFSGRVYEQYF
cdr3_nt: TGCAGCGTTGAAGATGGATTTAGCGGGAGGGTGTACGAGCAGTACTTC

clone_size: few
v_call: TRBV30
d_call: TRBD2
j_call: TRBJ2-1
cdr3_aa: CAWSSLAGGLETQFF
cdr3_nt: TGTGCCTGGAGTTCCCTAGCGGGAGGGCTTGAGACCCAGTTCTTC

clone_size: many
v_call: TRBV6-2/TRBV6-3
d_call: NA
j_call: TRBJ1-5
cdr3_aa: CASSYDIQPQHF
cdr3_nt: TGTGCCAGCAGTTACGATATACAGCCCCAGCATTTT

clone_size: many
v_call: TRBV6-1
d_call: TRBD2
j_call: TRBJ2-7
cdr3_aa: CASSRTSGRGKVGEQYF
cdr3_nt: TGTGCCAGCAGTAGGACTAGCGGGAGGGGCAAAGTCGGCGAGCAGTACTTC

clone_size: NA
v_call: TRBV19
d_call: TRBD1
j_call: TRBJ2-2
cdr3_aa: CASIRDRASGELFF
cdr3_nt: TGTGCCAGCATCCGGGACAGGGCTTCCGGGGAGCTGTTTTTT

clone_size: many
v_call: TRBV27
d_call: NA
j_call: TRBJ1-1
cdr3_aa: CASRKGPGNTEAFF
cdr3_nt: TGTGCCAGCAGGAAGGGACCGGGGAACACTGAAGCTTTCTTT

clone_size: many
v_call: TRBV19
d_call: NA
j_call: TRBJ1-1
cdr3_aa: CASSAQGQNTEAFF
cdr3_nt: TGTGCCAGTAGCGCTCAGGGCCAGAACACTGAAGCTTTCTTT

clone_size: many
v_call: TRBV5-6
d_call: NA
j_call: TRBJ1-5
cdr3_aa: CASSLRDGFYSNQPQHF
cdr3_nt: TGTGCCAGCAGCTTAAGGGACGGATTCTATAGCAATCAGCCCCAGCATTTT